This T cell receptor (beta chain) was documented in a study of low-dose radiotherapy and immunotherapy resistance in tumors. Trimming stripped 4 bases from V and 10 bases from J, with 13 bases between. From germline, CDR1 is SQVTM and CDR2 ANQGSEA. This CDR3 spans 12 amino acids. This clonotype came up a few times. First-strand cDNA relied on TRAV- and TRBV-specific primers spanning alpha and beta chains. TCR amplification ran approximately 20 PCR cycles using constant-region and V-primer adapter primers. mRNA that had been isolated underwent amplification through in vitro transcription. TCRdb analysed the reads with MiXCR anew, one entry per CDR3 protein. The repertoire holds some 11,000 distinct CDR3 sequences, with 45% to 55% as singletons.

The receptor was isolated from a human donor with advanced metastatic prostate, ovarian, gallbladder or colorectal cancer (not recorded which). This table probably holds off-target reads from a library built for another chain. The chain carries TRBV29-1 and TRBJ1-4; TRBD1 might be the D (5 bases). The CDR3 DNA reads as TGCAGCGTTGGGCAGGGAATTGGAAAACTGTTTTTT. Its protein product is CSVGQGIGKLFF.